A selection of T cell receptor beta chains follows, all from one sample in a study of blood T cell repertoires in COVID-19. Generated by immunoSEQ multiplex PCR, the TCRdb table keeps only in-frame clones and is missing some. Counted here are about 270,000 clones, over 75% occurring once; the ten biggest clones make up more than 9.5%. Sequences were obtained from peripheral blood. The receptor set was obtained from a woman in her sixties or seventies with acute or convalescent COVID-19. Both conserved end residues are part of each CDR3. D genes are given only for firm matches. Size values are once, few and many counts, or a class for expanded clones, and some rows have none.

>13|TRBJ1-1|TRBV5-1|-|few
CASSLDPNTEAFF
TGCGCCAGCAGCCTAGACCCGAACACTGAAGCTTTCTTT
>15|TRBJ1-4|TRBV28|TRBD1|-
CASSLDRVANEKLFF
TGTGCCAGCAGTCTTGACAGGGTGGCTAATGAAAAACTGTTTTTT
>15|TRBJ1-2|TRBV30|TRBD1|-
CAWRRTGPLRVGYTF
TGTGCCTGGAGGAGGACAGGACCCCTAAGGGTTGGCTACACCTTC
>14|TRBJ1-2|TRBV6-5|-|-
CASSYRGLNYGYTF
TGTGCCAGCAGTTACCGGGGATTGAACTATGGCTACACCTTC
>16|TRBJ2-1|TRBV2|TRBD2|once
CASSDITSGGYNEQFF
TGTGCCAGCAGTGACATTACTAGCGGGGGTTACAATGAGCAGTTCTTC
>15|TRBJ1-2|TRBV2|TRBD1|-
CASRSDRDHIYGYTF
TGTGCCAGCAGGAGTGACAGGGATCATATCTATGGCTACACCTTC
>11|TRBJ2-3|TRBV28|-|-
CASRATDTQYF
TGTGCCAGCAGGGCTACAGATACGCAGTATTTT
>16|TRBJ1-6|TRBV7-8|TRBD1|-
CASSSVGTGSNSPLHF
TGTGCCAGCAGCTCTGTAGGGACAGGATCTAATTCACCCCTCCACTTT
>15|TRBJ1-2|TRBV5-1|TRBD1|-
CASSLAGTAYYGYTF
TGCGCCAGCAGCTTGGCGGGGACAGCCTACTATGGCTACACCTTC
>14|TRBJ2-3|TRBV20-1|TRBD2|-
CSASKAGGTDTQYF
TGCAGTGCTAGTAAAGCGGGGGGCACAGATACGCAGTATTTT
>14|TRBJ2-7|TRBV11-2|TRBD2|-
CASSFGGTTYEQYF
TGTGCCAGCAGCTTTGGGGGGACTACCTACGAGCAGTACTTC
>12|TRBJ1-2|TRBV12-3/TRBV12-4|-|-
CASSPIMYGYTF
TGTGCCAGCAGCCCTATAATGTATGGCTACACCTTC
>14|TRBJ2-2|TRBV9|-|-
CASSVASEAGELFF
TGTGCCAGCAGCGTAGCATCAGAGGCCGGGGAGCTGTTTTTT
>15|TRBJ1-2|TRBV3-1/TRBV3-2|-|-
CASSPSGRQLYGYTF
TGTGCCAGCAGCCCCTCAGGCAGGCAACTTTATGGCTACACCTTC
>13|TRBJ2-7|TRBV7-8|TRBD1|-
CASSAQTGGEQYF
TGTGCCAGCAGCGCCCAGACAGGGGGCGAGCAGTACTTC
>18|TRBJ2-3|TRBV3-1/TRBV3-2|-|-
CASSHYSARGEDTDTQYF
TGTGCCAGCAGCCACTACAGCGCCCGGGGAGAAGATACAGATACGCAGTATTTT
>14|TRBJ2-7|TRBV2|-|few
CASRDPGLAYEQYF
TGTGCCAGCAGGGACCCAGGGTTAGCCTACGAGCAGTACTTC
>13|TRBJ2-7|TRBV2|-|-
CASTGETTYEQYF
TGTGCCAGCACAGGGGAAACCACCTACGAGCAGTACTTC
>14|TRBJ1-1|TRBV3-1/TRBV3-2|-|-
CASSQEYDGAEAFF
TGTGCCAGCAGCCAAGAGTACGATGGGGCAGAGGCTTTCTTT
>13|TRBJ1-2|TRBV29-1|-|-
CSAGDKLNYGYTF
TGCAGCGCCGGGGACAAGCTGAACTATGGCTACACCTTC
>16|TRBJ2-1|TRBV18|TRBD2|-
CASSPPTRGSRNEQFF
TGTGCCAGCTCACCACCGACGCGGGGGTCGAGGAATGAGCAGTTCTTC
>17|TRBJ2-7|TRBV4-1|-|-
CASSQVGRQGSLSEQYF
TGCGCCAGCAGCCAAGTGGGGCGGCAGGGGTCCCTCTCCGAGCAGTACTTC